Presented here are 31 T cell receptor beta chains from one specimen sequenced in a study of T-cell reconstitution after alpha-beta-depleted transplantation in children. During its preparation, the TCRbeta library received unique molecular identifiers. TCRdb processed the PCR reads anew with MiXCR; each CDR3 protein has one entry. The data hold roughly 500,000 distinct CDR3 sequences, with approximately 16% observed a single time. This specimen consisted of PBMCs from the stem cell graft donor, obtained from the stem cell graft. All receptors derive from a human donor who donated a stem cell graft to a child with acute lymphoblastic leukemia.

The V and J genes are TRBV7-6 and TRBJ2-3, with D hard to call. Germline CDR1 and CDR2: SGHVS and FNYEAQ. The V end was cut by 2 bases, the J end by 5 bases, with 23 bases between. This CDR3 spans 18 amino acids. CDR3 DNA sequence: TGTGCCAGCAGCTTAAATATCCCCCAACTCCTCCTTCTAGATACGCAGTATTTT. Translating gives CASSLNIPQLLLLDTQYF.

The CDR3 DNA sequence: TGCAGTGCTAGGCAGGCGGGACAGTTAAATTCACCCCTCCACTTT. As protein: CSARQAGQLNSPLHF. The rearrangement links TRBV20-1 to TRBJ1-6, with TRBD1 matching over 7 bases. The germline CDR1 and CDR2 sequences are DFQATT and SNEGSKA (reference sequence). This CDR3 comprises 15 residues. V lost 3 bases and J lost 7; bases outside the gene matches: 9.

This clonotype was detected a few times. V gene TRBV5-1 combines with J gene TRBJ2-4, with 11 bases identical to TRBD2. Germline V lookup: CDR1 SGHRS, CDR2 YFSETQ. Losses at the gene ends were 3 bases for V and 12 bases for J; bases not matched to a gene: 11. This CDR3 is built from 15 residues. The CDR3 is CASSSIGTSGFNQYF. The DNA of the CDR3 is TGCGCCAGCAGCTCGATCGGGACTAGCGGATTCAATCAGTACTTC. The full variable domain, rest sourced from reference TRBV5-1 and TRBJ2-4, is KAGVTQTPRYLIKTRGQQVTLSCSPISGHRSVSWYQQTPGQGLQFLFEYFSETQRNKGNFPGRFSGRQFSNSRSEMNVSTLELGDSALYLCASSSIGTSGFNQYFGAGTRLSVL.

The chain is built from TRBV6-1 and TRBJ2-7; weak D call: TRBD1 (7 bases). The ends were cut back, 7 bases at V and 3 bases at J, with 16 bases in the middle. This CDR3 contains 14 residues. Germline CDR1 is MNHNS and CDR2 is SASEGT. The CDR3 sequence: CASTQGTAGYEQYF. The CDR3 nucleotides read TGTGCCAGCACCCAAGGGACAGCGGGCTACGAGCAGTACTTC.

V is TRBV6-1 and J is TRBJ2-2; a possible D gene is TRBD1 (6 bases). Germline loops: CDR1 MNHNS, CDR2 SASEGT. The CDR3 covers 14 residues. The CDR3 sequence: CAINRAASTGELFF. The CDR3 nucleotides are TGTGCTATAAACAGGGCCGCGAGCACCGGGGAGCTGTTTTTT.

In its sample, this clonotype was seen a few times. The chain links TRBV6-5 to TRBJ2-3; D ambiguous. With 4 bases removed from V and 6 bases from J, the gap between germline ends came to 14 bases. The CDR3 has 14 amino acids. Looked up from germline, CDR1 is MNHEY and CDR2 is SVGAGI. CDR3 sequence reads: CASSFLVVGDTQYF. The CDR3 coding sequence is TGTGCCAGCAGTTTTCTAGTGGTTGGGGATACGCAGTATTTT.

This clonotype turned up a few times. The V gene is TRBV4-2, the J gene TRBJ2-7, with D possibly being TRBD1 (6 bases). The CDR3 has 14 residues. V shed 3 bases and J shed 3 bases, with 12 bases lying between them. Germline CDR1 is LGHNA and CDR2 is YNFKEQ. The CDR3 DNA follows: TGTGCCAGCAGCCAGGGGGCAGGGGACTACGAGCAGTACTTC. It encodes CASSQGAGDYEQYF.

The rearrangement uses TRBV5-1 and TRBJ2-3, with 7 bases aligning to TRBD2. J lost 3 bases, V lost 4 bases, and 8 bases had no gene match. The CDR3 is 15 amino acids. Germline CDR1 and CDR2: SGHRS and YFSETQ. The chain's CDR3 is CASSLLARKTDTQYF. The CDR3 coding sequence is TGCGCCAGCAGCCTACTAGCGCGGAAGACAGATACGCAGTATTTT. Using reference TRBV5-1 and TRBJ2-3 for the parts outside the CDR3, the full variable domain is KAGVTQTPRYLIKTRGQQVTLSCSPISGHRSVSWYQQTPGQGLQFLFEYFSETQRNKGNFPGRFSGRQFSNSRSEMNVSTLELGDSALYLCASSLLARKTDTQYFGPGTRLTVL.

This clonotype was seen just once. A single base separates this from a much larger clone, so it may be a read error. The chain links TRBV7-9 to TRBJ2-1, with a tentative D call TRBD2 (6 bases). Germline V gives CDR1 SEHNR, CDR2 FQNEAQ (reference sequence). The CDR3 covers 15 residues. For the CDR3, the DNA is TGTGCCAGCAGCCCCGGGACTGGAATTTACAATGATCAGTTCTTC. It codes for CASSPGTGIYNDQFF.

This clonotype came up a few times. This sequence joins TRBV28 and TRBJ2-1; 7 bases match TRBD1. CDR3 size: 16 residues. Germline CDR1 reads MDHEN; CDR2 reads SYDVKM. V was pared by 6 bases and J by 3 bases, with 11 bases of the junction left unmatched. The CDR3 region has the DNA TGTGCCAGCAGCCCACTGACAGGGTCTGTCTACAATGAGCAGTTCTTC. It translates to CASSPLTGSVYNEQFF.

This clonotype was found a few times. V gene TRBV7-8 combines with J gene TRBJ2-5, with D possibly being TRBD2 (7 bases). Trimming took 7 bases from V and 5 from J, leaving 20 bases between them. The germline gives CDR1 SGHVS, CDR2 FQNEAQ. The CDR3 sequence is 15 residues long. The CDR3 here is CASNQGGELGETQYF. DNA for the CDR3: TGTGCCAGCAACCAAGGGGGGGAGTTAGGGGAGACCCAGTACTTC.

Note on this clonotype: With a much larger clone just one base away, this may be a read error. This sequence joins TRBV20-1 and TRBJ1-2, with D possibly being TRBD1 (5 bases). The CDR3 sequence is 12 residues long. V dropped 3 bases and J dropped 9 bases, with 14 bases sitting between them. The germline V gene has CDR1 DFQATT and CDR2 SNEGSKA (reference sequence). CDR3 region: CSASTGPESYTF. The CDR3 DNA follows: TGCAGTGCTAGTACAGGCCCAGAGAGCTACACCTTC.

This clonotype showed up just a few times. CDR3 sequence (DNA): TGCAGCGTTGATCGGGGGCGGACCGGGGAGCTGTTTTTT. It translates to CSVDRGRTGELFF. The genes are TRBV29-1 and TRBJ2-2, with D tentatively TRBD1 or TRBD2 (6 bases each). V lost 3 bases and J lost 5, with 10 bases in between. The germline gives CDR1 SQVTM, CDR2 ANQGSEA. The CDR3 has 13 amino acids.

This chain uses TRBV9 with TRBJ2-1; D perhaps matches TRBD1 (5 bases). V was pared by 3 bases and J by 7 bases, with 11 bases between. The CDR3 is 13 amino acids. Germline V gene data show CDR1 as SGDLS and CDR2 as YYNGEE. The CDR3: CASSGGNWNEQFF. The CDR3 DNA reads TGTGCCAGCAGCGGGGGCAACTGGAATGAGCAGTTCTTC.

The rearrangement uses TRBV20-1 and TRBJ2-1; tentative D call: TRBD1 (6 bases). Germline V gene sequence: CDR1 DFQATT, CDR2 SNEGSKA (reference sequence). CDR3 size: 14 residues. Trimming stripped 6 bases from V and 1 base from J, with 13 bases between. CDR3 coding DNA: TGCAGTGCGATAGACAGGCTATCCTACAATGAGCAGTTCTTC. It yields the protein CSAIDRLSYNEQFF.

V usage is TRBV12-3 or TRBV12-4 and J usage is TRBJ2-2, with 13 bases lining up with TRBD2. The junction had 8 bases not matched to a gene; V was cut back by 6 bases and J by 1 base. There are 18 residues in the CDR3. CDR3 nucleotides: TGTGCCAGCAGCCCGCCGACTAGCGGGAGGATGAACACCGGGGAGCTGTTTTTT. This gives the protein CASSPPTSGRMNTGELFF.

The chain uses TRBV6-5 and TRBJ2-5; D is possibly TRBD2 (7 bases). This CDR3 comprises 16 residues. Germline values: CDR1 MNHEY, CDR2 SVGAGI. Trimming pared 0 bases from V and 5 bases from J, leaving 16 bases between. The chain's CDR3 is CASSYSSGGRRETQYF. CDR3 nucleotides: TGTGCCAGCAGTTACTCATCGGGGGGCAGGCGGGAGACCCAGTACTTC.

With regard to this clonotype: Germline is not matched at one junction end, which may reflect a read error. The rearrangement uses TRBV20-1 and TRBJ2-1, with 13 bases lining up with TRBD2. This CDR3 has 13 amino acids. Germline assignment: CDR1 DFQATT and CDR2 SNEGSKA (reference sequence). The CDR3 is CSPLTSGRTDQFF. The DNA of the CDR3 is TGTTCGCCCCTGACTAGCGGGAGGACTGACCAGTTCTTC.

In nucleotides, the CDR3 is TGTGCCAGTAGTATCCGACAGGGATACAATGAGCAGTTCTTC. This translates into CASSIRQGYNEQFF. The V gene is TRBV19, the J gene TRBJ2-1; 7 bases fit TRBD1. The germline V gene has CDR1 LNHDA and CDR2 SQIVND (reference sequence). The length of the CDR3 is 14 residues. V gave up 3 bases and J gave up 4 bases; unmatched junction bases: 3. The variable domain in full, with the rest retrieved from reference TRBV19 and TRBJ2-1, is DGGITQSPKYLFRKEGQNVTLSCEQNLNHDAMYWYRQDPGQGLRLIYYSQIVNDFQKGDIAEGYSVSREKKESFPLTVTSAQKNPTAFYLCASSIRQGYNEQFFGPGTRLTVL.

This clonotype came up a few times. The DNA is omitted, as the CDR3 cannot be located on it reliably, and the CDR3 follows TCRdb's listing. The J gene is TRBJ2-5, the V gene TRBV7-3; whether TRBD1, the table's D call, matches the DNA was not checked. With termini counted, the CDR3 has 17 amino acids. Germline V gives CDR1 SGHTA, CDR2 FQGTGA. The chain's CDR3 is CASSLHSVRGARETQYF.

This clonotype was seen more than once but under ten times. This rearrangement joins TRBV19 to TRBJ2-1, with TRBD2 matching over 8 bases. CDR3 length: 15 residues. Germline CDR1 LNHDA, CDR2 SQIVND (reference sequence). J gave up 2 bases and V 3 bases, and 3 bases lay outside the gene matches. The CDR3 DNA sequence: TGTGCCAGTAGTATCACTAGCGGAACCTACAATGAGCAGTTCTTC. Its translation is CASSITSGTYNEQFF.

This clonotype was detected a few times. This sequence joins TRBV5-1 and TRBJ2-1; 12 bases line up with TRBD2. The V segment lost 4 bases and the J segment 4 bases; nucleotides outside the gene matches: 6. The CDR3 loop spans 16 amino acids. CDR1 and CDR2 (germline): SGHRS, YFSETQ. CDR3 protein: CASSEGLAGRYNEQFF. The CDR3 bases are TGCGCCAGCAGCGAGGGACTAGCGGGCCGATACAATGAGCAGTTCTTC.

This clonotype was picked up many times. The rearrangement uses TRBV6-1 and TRBJ1-5; D is possibly TRBD1 (5 bases). V dropped 0 bases and J dropped 7 bases, with 13 bases sitting between them. The germline V gene has CDR1 MNHNS and CDR2 SASEGT. The length of the CDR3 is 15 residues. The CDR3 sequence is CASSEAGQGLQPQHF. DNA for the CDR3: TGTGCCAGCAGTGAAGCAGGGCAGGGACTACAGCCCCAGCATTTT.

This clonotype has only a few counts. The chain carries TRBV9 and TRBJ2-1, with TRBD2 identical over 8 bases. CDR1 and CDR2 from the germline V gene are SGDLS and YYNGEE. The trim removed 3 bases at V and 2 bases at J, leaving 22 bases unmatched. The CDR3 spans 21 residues. CDR3 loop: CASSAPNGASGSLWTYNEQFF. CDR3 sequence (DNA): TGTGCCAGCAGCGCGCCCAACGGGGCTAGCGGGTCTCTCTGGACCTACAATGAGCAGTTCTTC.

This clonotype was detected many times. The chain combines TRBV7-9 with TRBJ2-1; D gene ambiguous. Germline V gene lookup returns CDR1 SEHNR and CDR2 FQNEAQ (reference sequence). V was shortened by 4 bases and J by 6 bases, with 13 bases between the two germline ends. The CDR3 contains 14 residues. The CDR3 loop reads CASSSEIRLNEQFF. The CDR3 nucleotides read TGTGCCAGCAGCTCAGAGATCCGGCTCAATGAGCAGTTCTTC.

The DNA of the CDR3 is TGTGCCAGCAGCTTTGGACTAGCGGGAGGGCCTCAAGAGACCCAGTACTTC. Encoded protein: CASSFGLAGGPQETQYF. The chain joins TRBV7-9 to TRBJ2-5; 15 positions match TRBD2. The V gene's germline CDR1 is SEHNR and CDR2 FQNEAQ (reference sequence). Trimming at V came to 3 bases and at J to 2 bases, leaving 4 bases not matched to a gene. This CDR3 is 17 amino acids long.

In this sample, this clonotype turned up a few times. This rearrangement joins TRBV7-3 to TRBJ2-2, with D possibly being TRBD2 (6 bases). CDR3 length: 15 amino acids. Germline CDR1 and CDR2: SGHTA and FQGTGA. Trimming stripped 5 bases from V and 1 base from J, with 11 bases between. The CDR3 region is CASSRRDGNTGELFF. CDR3 bases: TGTGCCAGCAGCCGGAGGGACGGGAACACCGGGGAGCTGTTTTTT.

The gene calls are TRBV9 and TRBJ2-7; D is undetermined. There are 15 residues in the CDR3. CDR1 and CDR2 from the germline V gene are SGDLS and YYNGEE. V was clipped by 2 bases and J by 1 base, with 13 bases between them. CDR3 bases: TGTGCCAGCAGCGTCGGCGGTGCCCCTTCCTACGAGCAGTACTTC. Translated, it gives CASSVGGAPSYEQYF.

The rearrangement uses TRBV5-1 and TRBJ1-2; D perhaps matches TRBD1 (5 bases). In germline, CDR1 is SGHRS, CDR2 YFSETQ. V lost 6 bases and J 7 bases, leaving 19 bases between the germline ends. The CDR3 consists of 14 residues. CDR3: CASKPPGQGSGYTF. The CDR3 coding sequence is TGCGCCAGCAAGCCCCCCGGGCAGGGAAGTGGCTACACCTTC.

The table lists this clonotype with a few counts. The chain uses TRBV19 and TRBJ2-4, with 8 bases aligning to TRBD1. The CDR3 runs to 13 residues. V shed 5 bases, J shed 6 bases, and the junction held 3 bases outside the gene matches. From germline, CDR1 is LNHDA and CDR2 SQIVND (reference sequence). In DNA form, the CDR3 reads TGTGCCAGTAGTTGGACAGGGCTAAACATTCAGTACTTC. This sequence encodes CASSWTGLNIQYF.

The chain couples TRBV3-1 to TRBJ2-1; TRBD2 aligns across 9 bases. Unmatched junction bases numbered 12, after V lost 4 bases and J lost 8 bases. CDR1 and CDR2 from the germline V gene are LGHDT and YNNKEL (reference sequence). The CDR3 runs 16 residues. CDR3 bases: TGTGCCAGCAGCCCGTGGACTAGCGCATACAATCATGAGCAGTTCTTC. Translating gives CASSPWTSAYNHEQFF.